Below are 22 T cell receptor beta chains sequenced from a single sample in a study of radiotherapy plus CTLA-4 blockade in lung cancer. Libraries were prepared by immunoSEQ multiplex PCR; TCRdb keeps only in-frame clonotypes and omits some of them. Among about 90,000 clones listed, around 83% were seen once. This material consisted of peripheral blood, taken from a patient treated with radiotherapy plus ipilimumab. The receptors shown here come from a human donor with non-small cell lung cancer that progressed on radiotherapy plus ipilimumab.

The chain recombines TRBV12-5 with TRBJ1-1, with D perhaps TRBD1 (6 bases). The CDR3 covers 15 residues. Deletions cut 0 bases from V and 0 bases from J, with 8 bases between. Germline CDR1 LGHNT, CDR2 FRNRAP. The CDR3 DNA reads TGTGCTAGTGGTTTGGTAACAGGGTTGAACACTGAAGCTTTCTTT. Translation: CASGLVTGLNTEAFF.

The V call is TRBV30, the J call TRBJ2-2; D gene unclear. The CDR3 has 12 amino acids. The germline gives CDR1 GTSNPN, CDR2 SVGIG (reference sequence). V shed 0 bases and J shed 7 bases, with 6 bases lying between them. The CDR3 is CAWSVGNGELFF. The CDR3, as DNA: TGTGCCTGGAGTGTGGGAAACGGGGAGCTGTTTTTT.

This clone appeared once. The chain carries TRBV7-2 and TRBJ2-5; possibly TRBD2 for D (6 bases). V was trimmed by 1 base and J by 1 base, leaving 16 bases between them. The CDR3 length is 17 residues. The germline CDR1 and CDR2 sequences are SGHTA and FQGNSA. The CDR3 region is CASSLGVEGRAQETQYF. The CDR3, as DNA: TGTGCCAGCAGCTTAGGCGTGGAGGGCAGGGCCCAAGAGACCCAGTACTTC.

Comment on this clone: A junction end diverges from the germline sequence, so it may reflect a read error. The V and J genes are TRBV18 and TRBJ1-1; 9 positions agree with TRBD1. Germline V lookup: CDR1 KGHSH, CDR2 LQKENI. The CDR3 runs 15 residues. The DNA for the CDR3 is TGTGCCAGCTCAACACCGACAGGGGGGATCACTGAAGCTTTCTTT. Protein sequence: CASSTPTGGITEAFF.

The genes are TRBV30 and TRBJ2-7; D is undetermined. This CDR3 is 12 amino acids long. From germline, CDR1 is GTSNPN and CDR2 SVGIG (reference sequence). V was pared by 3 bases and J by 3 bases, with 9 bases between. The CDR3 protein is CAWSSVGYEQYF. The CDR3 DNA reads as TGTGCCTGGAGCAGTGTGGGCTACGAGCAGTACTTC.

The chain is built from TRBV2 and TRBJ1-5, with D hard to call. CDR3 size: 14 residues. Deletions cut 8 bases from V and 0 bases from J, with 11 bases between. Germline values: CDR1 SNHLY, CDR2 FYNNEI. Here the CDR3 DNA reads TGTGCCAGCGATGAATACCTTAGCAATCAGCCCCAGCATTTT. Residues: CASDEYLSNQPQHF.

This chain's CDR3 is CAWSLRGNQPQHF. The CDR3 nucleotides are TGTGCCTGGAGCCTCCGTGGAAATCAGCCCCAGCATTTT. This chain uses TRBV30 with TRBJ1-5; D ambiguous. Per germline, CDR1 GTSNPN and CDR2 SVGIG (reference sequence). Trimming removed 3 bases from V and 4 bases from J, with 10 bases in between. The CDR3 has 13 residues. Full variable domain (rest looked up from reference TRBV30 and TRBJ1-5): SQTIHQWPATLVQPVGSPLSLECTVEGTSNPNLYWYRQAAGRGLQLLFYSVGIGQISSEVPQNLSASRPQDRQFILSSKKLLLSDSGFYLCAWSLRGNQPQHFGDGTRLSIL.

The chain is built from TRBV5-1 and TRBJ1-2; 7 bases line up with TRBD1. This CDR3 has 14 residues. Looked up from germline, CDR1 is SGHRS and CDR2 is YFSETQ. The V and J ends lost 4 bases and 4 bases, in that order; junction bases with no gene match: 7. CDR3 in DNA: TGCGCCAGCAGCCCAGGACAGGATCGCTATGGCTACACCTTC. Translated: CASSPGQDRYGYTF.

This sequence joins TRBV5-4 and TRBJ1-2, with D maybe TRBD1 (6 bases). V gave up 0 bases and J gave up 6 bases, with 24 bases separating them. This CDR3 is built from 18 residues. Germline assignment: CDR1 SGHNT and CDR2 YYREEE (reference sequence). CDR3 in amino acids: CASSLEEGWEGGLDGYTF. CDR3 DNA sequence: TGTGCCAGCAGCTTGGAGGAAGGATGGGAGGGGGGTTTGGATGGCTACACCTTC.

This clone was observed a few times. CDR3 residues: CASSDLGSLGTDTQYF. The DNA for the CDR3 is TGTGCCAGCAGTGATTTAGGGTCTCTAGGCACAGATACGCAGTATTTT. This rearrangement joins TRBV6-1 to TRBJ2-3; D is unresolved. V was shortened by 3 bases and J by 1 base, with 14 bases between the two germline ends. The CDR3 is 16 residues long. The germline CDR1 and CDR2 sequences are MNHNS and SASEGT.

The chain links TRBV6-5 to TRBJ2-7; D ambiguous. The CDR3 is 14 residues long. CDR1 is MNHEY, CDR2 SVGAGI, per germline. V was clipped by 2 bases and J by 5 bases, with 13 bases between them. The CDR3 region is CASSYGSSGHEQYF. In DNA, the CDR3 is TGTGCCAGCAGTTACGGGTCCTCGGGCCACGAGCAGTACTTC.

This chain links TRBV28 with TRBJ2-2; D not certain. Trimming pared 6 bases from V and 5 bases from J, leaving 13 bases between. Germline V gene data show CDR1 as MDHEN and CDR2 as SYDVKM. The CDR3 loop spans 14 amino acids. The CDR3: CASRDPLRTGELFF. The CDR3 region has the DNA TGTGCCAGCAGGGACCCCCTGAGGACCGGGGAGCTGTTTTTT.

DNA for the CDR3: TGTGCCAGCAGTCCCGGGACTATTAACAATGAGCAGTTCTTC. Translating it yields CASSPGTINNEQFF. The gene calls are TRBV27 and TRBJ2-1; 7 bases fit TRBD2. The CDR3 runs 14 residues. Per germline, CDR1 MNHEY and CDR2 SMNVEV (reference sequence). V shed 5 bases, J shed 5 bases, and the junction held 6 bases outside the gene matches.

This clone showed up just a few times. This chain uses TRBV30 with TRBJ2-3; 7 positions match TRBD1. CDR1 is GTSNPN and CDR2 is SVGIG in the germline V gene (reference sequence). This CDR3 contains 17 residues. Trimming took 0 bases from V and 2 from J; bases not matched to a gene: 11. The CDR3 region has the DNA TGTGCCTGGAGTGTACTCCCACCGGGACAGCCCACAGATACGCAGTATTTT. It specifies CAWSVLPPGQPTDTQYF.

This sequence joins TRBV6-6 and TRBJ1-4; D gene ambiguous. Trimming pared 6 bases from V and 0 bases from J, leaving 8 bases between. Germline loops: CDR1 MNHNY, CDR2 SVGAGI (reference sequence). The CDR3 extends over 14 amino acids. The CDR3 protein is CASRVTATNEKLFF. The CDR3 DNA follows: TGTGCCAGCAGAGTGACGGCAACTAATGAAAAACTGTTTTTT.

J is TRBJ2-2 and V is TRBV7-9; 7 nucleotides align to TRBD1. Trimming at V came to 5 bases and at J to 6 bases, leaving 9 bases not matched to a gene. Germline V gene data show CDR1 as SEHNR and CDR2 as FQNEAQ (reference sequence). This CDR3 spans 15 amino acids. CDR3 in DNA: TGTGCCAGCAGCCCAACAGGGGCCTGGCCCGGGGAGCTGTTTTTT. Translated: CASSPTGAWPGELFF.

V gene TRBV9 combines with J gene TRBJ2-7; TRBD2 agrees at 12 bases. CDR1 is SGDLS and CDR2 is YYNGEE in the germline V gene. J lost 7 bases, V lost 2 bases, and 4 bases had no gene match. The CDR3 covers 14 residues. The CDR3 reads CASSVLAGGREQYF. CDR3 bases: TGTGCCAGCAGCGTCCTAGCGGGGGGGCGAGAGCAGTACTTC. The whole variable domain, filled in from reference TRBV9 and TRBJ2-7, reads DSGVTQTPKHLITATGQRVTLRCSPRSGDLSVYWYQQSLDQGLQFLIQYYNGEERAKGNILERFSAQQFPDLHSELNLSSLELGDSALYFCASSVLAGGREQYFGPGTRLTVT.

This chain connects TRBV4-3 to TRBJ2-7; TRBD1 aligns across 7 bases. The CDR3 has 14 amino acids. Germline values: CDR1 LGHNA, CDR2 YSLEER. J lost 7 bases, V lost 0 bases, and 6 bases had no gene match. The CDR3 DNA reads TGCGCCAGCAGCCAAGACCAGACAGGGTTTGAGCAGTACTTC. Translation: CASSQDQTGFEQYF.

The V and J genes are TRBV4-1 and TRBJ1-1; a weak D match, TRBD1 (6 bases). CDR1 is MGHRA and CDR2 is YSYEKL in the germline V gene. The CDR3 has 14 amino acids. Trimming pared 0 bases from V and 11 bases from J, leaving 16 bases between. CDR3 protein: CASSQELDSTRAFF. CDR3 in DNA: TGCGCCAGCAGCCAAGAATTGGACAGTACGCGTGCTTTCTTT.

The chain recombines TRBV30 with TRBJ1-1; D not resolved. Looked up from germline, CDR1 is GTSNPN and CDR2 is SVGIG (reference sequence). The V and J ends lost 7 bases and 10 bases respectively, with 19 bases between them. There are 12 residues in the CDR3. The CDR3 coding sequence is TGTGCCTCTAATGCTGCCCTCATGGGAGCTTTCTTT. Its translation is CASNAALMGAFF. Complete variable domain (other parts from reference TRBV30 and TRBJ1-1): SQTIHQWPATLVQPVGSPLSLECTVEGTSNPNLYWYRQAAGRGLQLLFYSVGIGQISSEVPQNLSASRPQDRQFILSSKKLLLSDSGFYLCASNAALMGAFFGQGTRLTVV.

This clone turned up a few times. The genes are TRBV7-9 and TRBJ2-7; tentative D call: TRBD2 (6 bases). Trimming took 5 bases from V and 3 from J, leaving 14 bases between them. The CDR3 runs to 14 residues. From germline, CDR1 is SEHNR and CDR2 FQNEAQ (reference sequence). CDR3 nucleotide sequence: TGTGCCAGCAGCCGTACGGGCGGGAACTACGAGCAGTACTTC. Amino acid sequence: CASSRTGGNYEQYF.

The V gene is TRBV11-3, the J gene TRBJ1-3; the D is unclear. This CDR3 is 14 amino acids long. V was trimmed by 1 base and J by 0 bases, leaving 4 bases between them. Per germline, CDR1 SGHNT and CDR2 YENEEA. Written as DNA, the CDR3 is TGTGCCAGCAGCTTAGGCTTCTCTGGAAACACCATATATTTT. The encoded protein is CASSLGFSGNTIYF.